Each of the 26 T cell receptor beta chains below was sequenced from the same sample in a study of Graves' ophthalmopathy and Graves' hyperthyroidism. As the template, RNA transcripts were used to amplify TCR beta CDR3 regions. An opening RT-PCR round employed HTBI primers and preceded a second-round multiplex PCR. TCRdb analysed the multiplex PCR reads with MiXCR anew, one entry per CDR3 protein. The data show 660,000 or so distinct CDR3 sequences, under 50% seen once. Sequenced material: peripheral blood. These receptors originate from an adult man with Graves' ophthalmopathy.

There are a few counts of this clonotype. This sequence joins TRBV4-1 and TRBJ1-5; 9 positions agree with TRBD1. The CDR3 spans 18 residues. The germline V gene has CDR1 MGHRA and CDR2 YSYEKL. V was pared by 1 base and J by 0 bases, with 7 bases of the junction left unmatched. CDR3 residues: CASSQVGQGLYSNQPQHF. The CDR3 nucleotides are TGCGCCAGCAGCCAAGTGGGACAGGGACTCTATAGCAATCAGCCCCAGCATTTT.

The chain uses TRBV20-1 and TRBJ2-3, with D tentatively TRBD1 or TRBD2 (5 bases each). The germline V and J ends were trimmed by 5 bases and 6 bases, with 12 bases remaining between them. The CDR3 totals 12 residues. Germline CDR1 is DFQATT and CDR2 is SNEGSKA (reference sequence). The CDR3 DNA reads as TGCAGTGCTGGAGGTGCAGGGGATACGCAGTATTTT. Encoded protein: CSAGGAGDTQYF.

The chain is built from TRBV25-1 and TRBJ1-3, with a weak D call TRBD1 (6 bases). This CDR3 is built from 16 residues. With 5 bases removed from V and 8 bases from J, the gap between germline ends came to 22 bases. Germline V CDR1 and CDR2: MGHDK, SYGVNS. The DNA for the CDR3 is TGTGCCAGCAGTTCACCCAGGGACACCCATGGCTACACCATATATTTT. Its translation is CASSSPRDTHGYTIYF.

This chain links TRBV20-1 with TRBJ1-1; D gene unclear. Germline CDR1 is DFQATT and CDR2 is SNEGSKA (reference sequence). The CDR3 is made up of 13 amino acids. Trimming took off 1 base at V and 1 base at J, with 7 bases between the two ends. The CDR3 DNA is TGCAGTGCTAGAGTATTCCCGAACACTGAAGCTTTCTTT. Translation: CSARVFPNTEAFF.

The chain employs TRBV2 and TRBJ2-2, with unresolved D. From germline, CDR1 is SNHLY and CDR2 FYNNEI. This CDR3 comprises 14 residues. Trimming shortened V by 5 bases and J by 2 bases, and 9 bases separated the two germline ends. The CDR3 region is CASSFPPNTGELFF. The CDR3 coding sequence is TGTGCCAGCAGTTTTCCCCCCAACACCGGGGAGCTGTTTTTT.

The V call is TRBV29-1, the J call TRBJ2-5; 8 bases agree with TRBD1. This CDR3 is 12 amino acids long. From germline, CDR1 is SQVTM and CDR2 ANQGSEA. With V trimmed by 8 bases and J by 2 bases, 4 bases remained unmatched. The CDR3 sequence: CSSGQDQETQYF. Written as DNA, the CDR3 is TGCAGCTCGGGACAGGATCAAGAGACCCAGTACTTC. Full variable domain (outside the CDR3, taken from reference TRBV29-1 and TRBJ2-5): SAVISQKPSRDICQRGTSLTIQCQVDSQVTMMFWYRQQPGQSLTLIATANQGSEATYESGFVIDKFPISRPNLTFSTLTVSNMSPEDSSIYLCSSGQDQETQYFGPGTRLLVL.

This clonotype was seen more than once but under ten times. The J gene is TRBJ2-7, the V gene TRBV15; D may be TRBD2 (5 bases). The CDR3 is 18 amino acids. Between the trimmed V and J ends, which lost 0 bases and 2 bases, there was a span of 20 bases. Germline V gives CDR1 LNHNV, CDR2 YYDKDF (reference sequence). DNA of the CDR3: TGTGCCACCAGCAGAGATAGGTGGAGGTCCCCTAAAACCTACGAGCAGTACTTC. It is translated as CATSRDRWRSPKTYEQYF.

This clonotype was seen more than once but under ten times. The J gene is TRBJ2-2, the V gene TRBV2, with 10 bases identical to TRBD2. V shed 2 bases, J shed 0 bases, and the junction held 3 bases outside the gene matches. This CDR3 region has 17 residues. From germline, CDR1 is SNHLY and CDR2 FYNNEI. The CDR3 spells CASSETLAGPNTGELFF. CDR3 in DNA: TGTGCCAGCAGTGAAACACTAGCGGGACCGAACACCGGGGAGCTGTTTTTT.

CDR3 in DNA: TGTGCCAGCAGCTTAGGATCTTCGGCGGGCACAGATACGCAGTATTTT. Encoded protein: CASSLGSSAGTDTQYF. The J gene is TRBJ2-3, the V gene TRBV7-6; D not resolved. V lost 1 base to trimming and J lost 1 base, with 12 bases between them. The germline CDR1 and CDR2 sequences are SGHVS and FNYEAQ. The CDR3 spans 16 residues.

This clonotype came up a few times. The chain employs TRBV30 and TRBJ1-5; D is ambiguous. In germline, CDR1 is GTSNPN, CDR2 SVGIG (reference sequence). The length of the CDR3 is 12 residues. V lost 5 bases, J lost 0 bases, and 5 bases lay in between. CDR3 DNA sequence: TGTGCCTGGGGCGATAGCAATCAGCCCCAGCATTTT. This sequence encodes CAWGDSNQPQHF.

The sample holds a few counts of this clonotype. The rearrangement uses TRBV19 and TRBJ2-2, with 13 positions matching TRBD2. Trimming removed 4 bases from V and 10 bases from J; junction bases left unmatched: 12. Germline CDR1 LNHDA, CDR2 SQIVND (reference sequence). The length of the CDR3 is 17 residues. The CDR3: CASSTRTSGGRLKELFF. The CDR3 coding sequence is TGTGCCAGTAGTACTCGGACTAGCGGGGGCCGGTTAAAGGAGCTGTTTTTT.

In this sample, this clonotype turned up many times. Written as DNA, the CDR3 is TGTGCCACTGCAATGACTAGCGGTTTTACAGATACGCAGTATTTT. Translated: CATAMTSGFTDTQYF. This chain uses TRBV24-1 with TRBJ2-3; 9 bases align to TRBD2. Germline V CDR1 and CDR2: KGHDR, SFDVKD. This CDR3 is 15 amino acids long. With 10 bases clipped from V and 3 bases from J, the junction kept 10 bases outside the gene matches.

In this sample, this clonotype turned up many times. This CDR3 is CASSPSSPETQYF. Here the CDR3 DNA reads TGTGCCAGCAGCCCGTCGTCGCCGGAGACCCAGTACTTC. The chain links TRBV7-9 to TRBJ2-5; no clear D gene. Deletions cut 5 bases from V and 5 bases from J, with 12 bases between. Germline values: CDR1 SEHNR, CDR2 FQNEAQ (reference sequence). This CDR3 comprises 13 residues.

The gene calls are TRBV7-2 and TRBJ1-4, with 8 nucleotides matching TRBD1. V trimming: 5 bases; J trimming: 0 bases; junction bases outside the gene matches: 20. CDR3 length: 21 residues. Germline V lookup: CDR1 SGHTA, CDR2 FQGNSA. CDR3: CASSQDRVRWTGPATNEKLFF. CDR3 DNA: TGTGCCAGCAGCCAAGATCGGGTTAGGTGGACAGGGCCTGCAACTAATGAAAAACTGTTTTTT.

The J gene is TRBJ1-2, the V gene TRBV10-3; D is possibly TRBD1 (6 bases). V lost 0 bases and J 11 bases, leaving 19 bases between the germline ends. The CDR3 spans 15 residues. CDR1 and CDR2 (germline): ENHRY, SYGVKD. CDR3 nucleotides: TGTGCCATCAGTGAGTCCGGGACACCCAAAGAGCGTTACACCTTC. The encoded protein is CAISESGTPKERYTF.

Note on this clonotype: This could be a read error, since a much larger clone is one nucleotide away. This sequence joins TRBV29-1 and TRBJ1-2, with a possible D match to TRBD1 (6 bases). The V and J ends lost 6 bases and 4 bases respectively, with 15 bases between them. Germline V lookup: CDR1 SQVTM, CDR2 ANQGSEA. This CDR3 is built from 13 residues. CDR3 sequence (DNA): TGCAGCGTCCTGGACAGCCTCAGCTATGGCTACACCTTC. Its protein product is CSVLDSLSYGYTF. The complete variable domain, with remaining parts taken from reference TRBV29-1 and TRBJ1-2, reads SAVISQKPSRDICQRGTSLTIQCQVDSQVTMMFWYRQQPGQSLTLIATANQGSEATYESGFVIDKFPISRPNLTFSTLTVSNMSPEDSSIYLCSVLDSLSYGYTFGSGTRLTVV.

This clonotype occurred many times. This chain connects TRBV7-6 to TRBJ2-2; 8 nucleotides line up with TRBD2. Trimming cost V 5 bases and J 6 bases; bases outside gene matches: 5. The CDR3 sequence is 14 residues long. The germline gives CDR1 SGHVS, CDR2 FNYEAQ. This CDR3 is CASSRTSLAGELFF. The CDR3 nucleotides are TGTGCCAGCAGCCGGACTAGCCTGGCCGGGGAGCTGTTTTTT.

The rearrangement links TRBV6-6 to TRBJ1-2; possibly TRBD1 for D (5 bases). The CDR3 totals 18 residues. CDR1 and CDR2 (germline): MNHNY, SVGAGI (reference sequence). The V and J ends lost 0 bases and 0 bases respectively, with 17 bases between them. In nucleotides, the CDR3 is TGTGCCAGCAGTTACTCGATGGTCCGCCGGGACCCTAACTATGGCTACACCTTC. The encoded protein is CASSYSMVRRDPNYGYTF.

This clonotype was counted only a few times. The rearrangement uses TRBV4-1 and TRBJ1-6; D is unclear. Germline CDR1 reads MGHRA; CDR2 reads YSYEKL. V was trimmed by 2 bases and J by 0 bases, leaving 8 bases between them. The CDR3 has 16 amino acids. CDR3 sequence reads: CASSQQSGSYNSPLHF. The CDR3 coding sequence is TGCGCCAGCAGCCAACAATCGGGCTCCTATAATTCACCCCTCCACTTT.

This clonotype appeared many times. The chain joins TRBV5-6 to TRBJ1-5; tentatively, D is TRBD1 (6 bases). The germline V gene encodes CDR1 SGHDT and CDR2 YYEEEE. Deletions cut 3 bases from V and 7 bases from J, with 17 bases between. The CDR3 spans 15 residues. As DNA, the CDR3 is TGTGCCAGCAGCTCTGGGGGGGCTTGGGGGCAGCCCCAGCATTTT. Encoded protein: CASSSGGAWGQPQHF.

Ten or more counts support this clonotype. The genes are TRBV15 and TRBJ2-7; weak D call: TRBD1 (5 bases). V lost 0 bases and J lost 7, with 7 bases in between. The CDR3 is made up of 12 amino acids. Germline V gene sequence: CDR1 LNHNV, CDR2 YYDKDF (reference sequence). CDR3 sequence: CATSRDQGEQYF. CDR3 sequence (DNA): TGTGCCACCAGCAGAGACCAGGGTGAGCAGTACTTC.

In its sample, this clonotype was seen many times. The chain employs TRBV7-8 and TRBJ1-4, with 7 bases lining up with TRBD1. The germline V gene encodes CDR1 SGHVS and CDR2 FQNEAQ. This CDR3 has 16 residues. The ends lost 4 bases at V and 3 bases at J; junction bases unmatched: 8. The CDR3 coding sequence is TGTGCCAGCAGCTCAAAATGGGACAGACCTAATGAAAAACTGTTTTTT. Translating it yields CASSSKWDRPNEKLFF.

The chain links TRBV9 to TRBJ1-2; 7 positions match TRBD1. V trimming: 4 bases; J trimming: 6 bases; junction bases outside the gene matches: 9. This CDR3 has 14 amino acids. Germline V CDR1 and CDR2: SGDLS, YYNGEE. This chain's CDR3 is CASSSRQGEDGYTF. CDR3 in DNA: TGTGCCAGCAGCTCCCGCCAGGGGGAAGATGGCTACACCTTC.

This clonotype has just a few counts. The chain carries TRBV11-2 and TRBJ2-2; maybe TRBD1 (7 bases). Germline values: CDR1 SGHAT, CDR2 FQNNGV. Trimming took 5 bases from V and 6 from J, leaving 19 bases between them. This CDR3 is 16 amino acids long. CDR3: CASSPYHRGGSGELFF. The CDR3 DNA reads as TGTGCCAGCAGCCCGTACCACAGGGGAGGTTCCGGGGAGCTGTTTTTT.

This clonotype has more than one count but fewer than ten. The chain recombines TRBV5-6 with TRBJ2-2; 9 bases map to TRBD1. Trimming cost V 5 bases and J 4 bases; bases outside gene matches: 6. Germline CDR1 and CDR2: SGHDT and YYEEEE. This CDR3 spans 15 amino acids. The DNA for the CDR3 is TGTGCCAGCAGTCCGGGACAGGGACTCACCGGGGAGCTGTTTTTT. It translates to CASSPGQGLTGELFF.

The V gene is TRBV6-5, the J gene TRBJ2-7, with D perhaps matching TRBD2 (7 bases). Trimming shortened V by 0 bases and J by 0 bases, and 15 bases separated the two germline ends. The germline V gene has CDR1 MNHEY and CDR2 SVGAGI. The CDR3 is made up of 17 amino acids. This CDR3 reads CASSYSFPGGFSYEQYF. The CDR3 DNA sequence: TGTGCCAGCAGTTACTCGTTCCCGGGGGGCTTCTCCTACGAGCAGTACTTC.